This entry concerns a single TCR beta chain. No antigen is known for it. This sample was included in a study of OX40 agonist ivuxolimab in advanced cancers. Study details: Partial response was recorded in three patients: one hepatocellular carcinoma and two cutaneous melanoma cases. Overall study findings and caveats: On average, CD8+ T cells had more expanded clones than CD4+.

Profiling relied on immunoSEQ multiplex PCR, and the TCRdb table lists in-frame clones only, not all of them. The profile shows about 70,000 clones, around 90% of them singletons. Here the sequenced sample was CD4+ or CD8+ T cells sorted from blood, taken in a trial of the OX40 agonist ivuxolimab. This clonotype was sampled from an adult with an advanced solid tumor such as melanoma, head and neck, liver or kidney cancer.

In nucleotides, the CDR3 is TGTGCCAGCAGCGCTTCAGGGGCCGCGAACACCGGGGAGCTGTTTTTT. Residues: CASSASGAANTGELFF. V and J are TRBV7-8 and TRBJ2-2, with D perhaps matching TRBD1 (6 bases). Germline lookup yields CDR1 SGHVS and CDR2 FQNEAQ. This CDR3 comprises 16 residues. Trimming removed 5 bases from V and 0 bases from J, with 13 bases in between.